The 23 T cell receptor beta chains given below trace back to one sample, sequenced in a study of patients and donors after allogeneic stem cell transplantation. TCRdb fed the RT-PCR reads into MiXCR, producing one record per CDR3 protein. The sample carries roughly 180,000 distinct CDR3 sequences, 40% to 45% recorded once. The sample comprised blood, either unsorted or a sorted T cell fraction (not recorded which). The receptors derive from a human donor who was either an allogeneic HSCT recipient or a stem cell or donor lymphocyte infusion donor (not recorded which). It is not recorded whose cells these are; they may come from a transplant donor.

V is TRBV13 and J is TRBJ1-1; D unclear. The germline gives CDR1 PRHDT, CDR2 FYEKMQ (reference sequence). V lost 5 bases to trimming and J lost 0 bases, with 13 bases between them. The CDR3 has 15 amino acids. CDR3 DNA sequence: TGTGCCAGCAGCCTAGACGGACGGGTGAACACTGAAGCTTTCTTT. Translated, it gives CASSLDGRVNTEAFF.

This chain uses TRBV6-6 with TRBJ2-3, with 9 bases lining up with TRBD2. The J segment lost 1 base and the V segment lost 2 bases, leaving 13 bases of the junction unmatched. The CDR3 is made up of 19 amino acids. Germline CDR1 and CDR2: MNHNY and SVGAGI (reference sequence). The CDR3, as DNA: TGTGCCAGCAGTTACCCCCGGACGCGGGAGGGCCGCGGCACAGATACGCAGTATTTT. Encoded protein: CASSYPRTREGRGTDTQYF.

This chain uses TRBV3-1 with TRBJ1-1, with a weak D call TRBD1 (6 bases). The V end lost 2 bases, the J end lost 4 bases, and 14 bases lay between the germline ends. Germline loops: CDR1 LGHDT, CDR2 YNNKEL (reference sequence). This CDR3 has 15 amino acids. CDR3 loop: CASSQRGGAGTEAFF. The CDR3 coding sequence is TGTGCCAGCAGCCAAAGGGGGGGCGCCGGCACTGAAGCTTTCTTT.

In this sample, this clonotype turned up a few times. The chain carries TRBV6-5 and TRBJ1-1; 9 bases map to TRBD1. The CDR3 loop spans 16 amino acids. In germline, CDR1 is MNHEY, CDR2 SVGAGI. The V segment lost 4 bases and the J segment 3 bases; nucleotides outside the gene matches: 9. CDR3 sequence (DNA): TGTGCCAGCAGTTCTTCCCGGGACAGGGTGCACACTGAAGCTTTCTTT. Translation: CASSSSRDRVHTEAFF.

This clonotype was observed a handful of times. This rearrangement joins TRBV29-1 to TRBJ1-1; D call uncertain. V lost 3 bases and J 1 base, leaving 12 bases between the germline ends. CDR1 and CDR2 from the germline V gene are SQVTM and ANQGSEA. The CDR3 consists of 14 residues. Here the CDR3 reads CSVDSGRANTEAFF. In nucleotides, the CDR3 is TGCAGCGTTGACTCCGGACGGGCGAACACTGAAGCTTTCTTT.

The chain joins TRBV27 to TRBJ2-7; D call uncertain. In germline, CDR1 is MNHEY, CDR2 SMNVEV (reference sequence). V was pared by 8 bases and J by 2 bases, with 25 bases between. This CDR3 region has 17 residues. As DNA, the CDR3 is TGTGCCAGCTCTAATTCTTTCAGTCATCCCAAGGCCTACGAGCAGTACTTC. Translated: CASSNSFSHPKAYEQYF.

This clonotype came up a few times. The genes are TRBV6-5 and TRBJ1-1; D ambiguous. The germline V gene has CDR1 MNHEY and CDR2 SVGAGI. This CDR3 comprises 13 residues. Trimming shortened V by 5 bases and J by 6 bases, and 13 bases separated the two germline ends. The CDR3 loop is CASSLGLSAEAFF. In DNA, the CDR3 is TGTGCCAGCAGTCTGGGGTTGAGTGCTGAAGCTTTCTTT.

The chain employs TRBV7-3 and TRBJ2-1; D not resolved. Germline V gives CDR1 SGHTA, CDR2 FQGTGA. The CDR3 is 15 amino acids. The V end was cut by 0 bases, the J end by 9 bases, with 15 bases between. The CDR3 DNA is TGTGCCAGCAGCTTAACCACAAATGGCCCCGGTGAGCAGTTCTTC. It codes for CASSLTTNGPGEQFF.

This clonotype was counted only a few times. At one end the junction does not follow the germline gene, possibly because of a read error. The rearrangement links TRBV7-3 to TRBJ1-2, with D possibly TRBD1 on 6 matching bases. Germline loops: CDR1 SGHTA, CDR2 FQGTGA. This CDR3 is 14 amino acids long. The CDR3 is CASSITGGEYGYTF. CDR3 nucleotides: TGTGCCAGCAGCATAACGGGGGGCGAATATGGCTACACCTTC. Looking up the rest from reference TRBV7-3 and TRBJ1-2 gives the full variable domain: GAGVSQTPSNKVTEKGKYVELRCDPISGHTALYWYRQSLGQGPEFLIYFQGTGAADDSGLPNDRFFAVRPEGSVSTLKIQRTERGDSAVYLCASSITGGEYGYTFGSGTRLTVV.

The genes are TRBV18 and TRBJ2-3; D is ambiguous. The CDR3 consists of 14 residues. Between the trimmed V and J ends, which lost 4 bases and 2 bases, there was a span of 10 bases. The germline gives CDR1 KGHSH, CDR2 LQKENI. As DNA, the CDR3 is TGTGCCAGCTCACGGAACCAGAACACAGATACGCAGTATTTT. It yields the protein CASSRNQNTDTQYF.

This clonotype has just one count. This sequence joins TRBV6-6 and TRBJ2-2, with D hard to call. This CDR3 has 15 amino acids. Germline V CDR1 and CDR2: MNHNY, SVGAGI (reference sequence). Trimming took 1 base from V and 2 from J, leaving 8 bases between them. The DNA of the CDR3 is TGTGCCAGCAGTTACTTGTGGGAAAACACCGGGGAGCTGTTTTTT. This sequence encodes CASSYLWENTGELFF.

The chain combines TRBV28 with TRBJ2-1; D is unresolved. This CDR3 comprises 13 residues. Germline V gives CDR1 MDHEN, CDR2 SYDVKM. The V gene lost 3 bases and the J gene lost 9 bases, with 12 bases spanning the gap. This CDR3 is CASSLALSIEQFF. The CDR3 coding sequence is TGTGCCAGCAGTTTGGCCCTTAGCATTGAGCAGTTCTTC.

The CDR3 spells CSALKGGVMDQPQHF. The CDR3 DNA reads TGCAGTGCTCTTAAAGGAGGGGTTATGGATCAGCCCCAGCATTTT. This chain connects TRBV20-1 to TRBJ1-5; D might be TRBD1 (5 bases). The CDR3 totals 15 residues. The germline gives CDR1 DFQATT, CDR2 SNEGSKA (reference sequence). Trimming took 5 bases from V and 5 from J, leaving 19 bases between them.

This clonotype was counted a few times. The CDR3 DNA is TGTGCCAGCAGCTTAGATCTTTTCGGGGGGACGGGCGGCTACACCTTC. This translates into CASSLDLFGGTGGYTF. The chain joins TRBV7-2 to TRBJ1-2, with a weak D call TRBD1 (5 bases). V lost 1 base, J lost 8 bases, and 20 bases lay in between. This CDR3 has 16 amino acids. Per germline, CDR1 SGHTA and CDR2 FQGNSA. The variable domain in full, completed from reference TRBV7-2 and TRBJ1-2, reads GAGVSQSPSNKVTEKGKDVELRCDPISGHTALYWYRQSLGQGLEFLIYFQGNSAPDKSGLPSDRFSAERTGGSVSTLTIQRTQQEDSAVYLCASSLDLFGGTGGYTFGSGTRLTVV.

The V and J genes are TRBV4-3 and TRBJ1-6; D is unclear. There are 13 residues in the CDR3. Germline assignment: CDR1 LGHNA and CDR2 YSLEER. With 0 bases removed from V and 11 bases from J, the gap between germline ends came to 8 bases. The CDR3 nucleotides read TGCGCCAGCAGCCAAGATGAGAGGACACCCCTCCACTTT. It codes for CASSQDERTPLHF.

V and J are TRBV12-3 or TRBV12-4 and TRBJ2-7; D perhaps matches TRBD2 (6 bases). Trimming removed 6 bases from V and 4 bases from J, with 19 bases in between. The CDR3 is made up of 15 amino acids. The DNA for the CDR3 is TGTGCCAGCAGCCCCGGGACTTTATACTCGTACGAGCAGTACTTC. Protein product: CASSPGTLYSYEQYF.

V and J are TRBV7-2 and TRBJ1-2; D gene uncertain. The ends were cut back, 1 base at V and 4 bases at J, with 10 bases in the middle. Germline CDR1 reads SGHTA; CDR2 reads FQGNSA. The CDR3 covers 14 residues. The CDR3 is CASSLVRRPYGYTF. Here the CDR3 DNA reads TGTGCCAGCAGCTTAGTCCGGAGACCCTATGGCTACACCTTC.

This clonotype was seen a few times. This chain connects TRBV12-3 or TRBV12-4 to TRBJ2-3; the match to TRBD2 covers 7 bases. V shed 7 bases, J shed 2 bases, and the junction held 6 bases outside the gene matches. The CDR3 covers 14 residues. CDR3 DNA sequence: TGTGCCAGCACCTCCGGGAGGCACACAGATACGCAGTATTTT. This translates into CASTSGRHTDTQYF.

This clonotype was seen a handful of times. V gene TRBV6-2 or TRBV6-3 combines with J gene TRBJ1-5; TRBD1 agrees at 8 bases. V was clipped by 5 bases and J by 8 bases; unmatched bases: 8. Germline V gives CDR1 MNHEY, CDR2 SVGEGT. The CDR3 consists of 14 residues. Here the CDR3 reads CASSTQGQAEPQHF. CDR3 bases: TGTGCCAGCAGTACCCAGGGACAGGCGGAGCCCCAGCATTTT.

This sequence joins TRBV4-3 and TRBJ2-7, with 11 bases identical to TRBD2. CDR3 size: 19 residues. The J segment lost 4 bases and the V segment lost 1 base, leaving 15 bases of the junction unmatched. CDR1 is LGHNA and CDR2 is YSLEER in the germline V gene. The CDR3 loop reads CASSQVGIGTSGSSYEQYF. The DNA of the CDR3 is TGCGCCAGCAGCCAAGTGGGGATAGGAACTAGCGGGAGCTCATACGAGCAGTACTTC.

V and J are TRBV4-3 and TRBJ1-5; D perhaps matches TRBD1 (5 bases). The CDR3 has 14 residues. From germline, CDR1 is LGHNA and CDR2 YSLEER. V was trimmed by 0 bases and J by 6 bases, leaving 9 bases between them. The CDR3 DNA reads TGCGCCAGCAGCCAAGATAGGGGCGCTCAGCCCCAGCATTTT. As protein: CASSQDRGAQPQHF.

This clonotype was counted at least ten times. V is TRBV7-8 and J is TRBJ1-1, with no clear D. V lost 1 base and J 0 bases, leaving 6 bases between the germline ends. Germline CDR1 reads SGHVS; CDR2 reads FQNEAQ. This CDR3 spans 14 amino acids. CDR3 region: CASSLVGMNTEAFF. In DNA, the CDR3 is TGTGCCAGCAGCTTAGTCGGAATGAACACTGAAGCTTTCTTT.

The chain recombines TRBV29-1 with TRBJ1-1; D is ambiguous. The CDR3 has 9 residues. The germline V gene has CDR1 SQVTM and CDR2 ANQGSEA. V dropped 5 bases and J dropped 4 bases, with 2 bases sitting between them. CDR3 coding DNA: TGCAGCGTTTCCACTGAAGCTTTCTTT. It encodes CSVSTEAFF.